The subject of this entry is one T cell receptor beta chain. Its antigen remains unidentified. Germline assignment: CDR1 GTSNPN and CDR2 SVGIG (reference sequence). CDR3 length: 12 residues. Trimming took 0 bases from V and 4 from J, leaving 7 bases between them. This record belongs to a study of T cell clones after liver transplantation. Across the whole study: Third-party-reactive TCRbeta sequences from pre-transplant mixed lymphocyte reactions served as antigen-independent comparators. Study-level findings and limits: A significant post-transplant drop in circulating graft-donor-reactive CD4 TCRbeta sequences occurred in most of the 8 subjects.

Produced via immunoSEQ multiplex PCR; TCRdb's table is partial and in-frame only. The sample consists of under 130,000 clones, about 81% of them appearing once. Sequencing was performed on CD4+ T cells from blood, taken 45 to 50 months after liver transplant. The gene calls are TRBV30 and TRBJ2-7; weak D call: TRBD1 (6 bases). The TCR sequence derives from a human patient who received a liver transplant. These T cells may partly come from the graft donor. The CDR3 DNA follows: TGTGCCTGGAGTGTTGACAGGTACGAGCAGTACTTC. It codes for CAWSVDRYEQYF. The full variable domain, completed using reference TRBV30 and TRBJ2-7, is SQTIHQWPATLVQPVGSPLSLECTVEGTSNPNLYWYRQAAGRGLQLLFYSVGIGQISSEVPQNLSASRPQDRQFILSSKKLLLSDSGFYLCAWSVDRYEQYFGPGTRLTVT.